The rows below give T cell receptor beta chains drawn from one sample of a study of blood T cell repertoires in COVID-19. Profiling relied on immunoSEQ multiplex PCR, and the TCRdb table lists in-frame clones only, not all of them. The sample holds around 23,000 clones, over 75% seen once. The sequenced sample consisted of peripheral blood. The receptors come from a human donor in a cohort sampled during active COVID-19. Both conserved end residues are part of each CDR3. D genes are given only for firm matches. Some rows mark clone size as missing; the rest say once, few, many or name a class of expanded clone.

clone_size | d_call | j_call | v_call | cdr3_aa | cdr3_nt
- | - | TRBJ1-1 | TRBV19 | CASSLPGPNTEAFF | TGTGCCAGTAGTCTCCCAGGCCCAAACACTGAAGCTTTCTTT
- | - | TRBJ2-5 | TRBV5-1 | CASSLDGPRVAQYF | TGCGCCAGCAGCTTGGACGGTCCAAGAGTGGCCCAGTACTTC
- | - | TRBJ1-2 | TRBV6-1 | CASFDPGNYGYTF | TGTGCCAGCTTTGATCCGGGGAACTATGGCTACACCTTC
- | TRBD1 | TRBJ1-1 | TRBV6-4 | CASSRQGEDTEAFF | TGTGCCAGCAGCCGACAGGGAGAGGACACTGAAGCTTTCTTT
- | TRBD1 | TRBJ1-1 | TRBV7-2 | CASSQGQGLREAFF | TGTGCCAGCAGCCAGGGACAGGGTCTGCGTGAAGCTTTCTTT
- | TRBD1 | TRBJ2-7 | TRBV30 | CAWKTDRNYEQYF | TGTGCCTGGAAGACGGACAGGAACTACGAGCAGTACTTC
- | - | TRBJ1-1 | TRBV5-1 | CASSLEADSEAFF | TGCGCCAGCAGCTTGGAGGCAGACAGTGAAGCTTTCTTT
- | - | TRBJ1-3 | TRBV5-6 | CASARRQGGNTIYF | TGTGCCAGCGCAAGGCGGCAGGGAGGCAACACCATATATTTT
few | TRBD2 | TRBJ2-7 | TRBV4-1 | CASSLAGGAYEQYF | TGCGCCAGCAGCCTAGCCGGGGGGGCGTACGAGCAGTACTTC
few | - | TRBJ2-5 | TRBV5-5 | CASSFRAETQYF | TGTGCCAGCAGCTTCAGGGCAGAGACCCAGTACTTC
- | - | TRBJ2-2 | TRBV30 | CAWTSLSTGELFF | TGTGCCTGGACCAGTTTAAGCACCGGGGAGCTGTTTTTT
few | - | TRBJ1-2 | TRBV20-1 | CSASGQANYGYTF | TGCAGTGCTAGTGGCCAGGCTAACTATGGCTACACCTTC
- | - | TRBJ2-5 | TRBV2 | CASRSTGFRETQYF | TGTGCCAGCAGGTCAACAGGGTTTCGGGAGACCCAGTACTTC
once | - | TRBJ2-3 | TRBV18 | CASSPPADTQYF | TGTGCCAGCTCACCACCGGCCGATACGCAGTATTTT
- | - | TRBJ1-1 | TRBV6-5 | CASSYLWNRVTEAFF | TGTGCCAGCAGTTATCTTTGGAATCGGGTCACTGAAGCTTTCTTT
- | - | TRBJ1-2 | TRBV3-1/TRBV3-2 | CASSLRGKGYTF | TGTGCCAGCAGTCTCAGGGGAAAAGGCTACACCTTC
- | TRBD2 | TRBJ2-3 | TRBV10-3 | CAISATISGGVDTQYF | TGTGCCATCAGTGCAACGATAAGCGGGGGGGTTGATACGCAGTATTTT
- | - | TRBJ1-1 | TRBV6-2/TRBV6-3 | CASSYSGGRMNTEAFF | TGTGCCAGCAGTTACTCGGGGGGGCGGATGAACACTGAAGCTTTCTTT
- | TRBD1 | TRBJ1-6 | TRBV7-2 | CASSLPLGQGSSPLHF | TGTGCCAGCAGCTTGCCCCTCGGACAGGGGTCTTCACCCCTCCACTTT
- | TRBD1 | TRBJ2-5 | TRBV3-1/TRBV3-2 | CASSTLDREGETQYF | TGTGCCAGCAGCACCCTGGACAGGGAAGGAGAGACCCAGTACTTC
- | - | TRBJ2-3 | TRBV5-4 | CASSLAPGTDTQYF | TGTGCCAGCAGCTTGGCCCCGGGGACAGATACGCAGTATTTT
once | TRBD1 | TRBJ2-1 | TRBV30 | CAWSGQGDEQFF | TGTGCCTGGAGCGGACAGGGGGATGAGCAGTTCTTC
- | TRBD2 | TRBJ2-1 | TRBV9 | CASSVAGSGGPSYNEQFF | TGTGCCAGCAGCGTAGCGGGTAGCGGGGGGCCTTCCTACAATGAGCAGTTCTTC
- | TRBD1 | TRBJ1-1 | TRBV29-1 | CSVAGQQNTEAFF | TGCAGCGTCGCGGGACAGCAGAACACTGAAGCTTTCTTT